This T cell receptor beta chain was recovered during a study of shared clonotypes between healthy human individuals. This clone came up once. Generated by immunoSEQ multiplex PCR, the TCRdb table keeps only in-frame clones and is missing some. Of about 490,000 clones in the sample, over 60% were seen once. Trimming removed 3 bases at V and 0 bases at J, with 9 bases between. The CDR3 extends over 14 amino acids. The germline gives CDR1 MNHEY, CDR2 SVGAGI. Sequencing input: PBMCs. V gene TRBV6-5 combines with J gene TRBJ2-7, with D uncertain. The source is a woman between 40 and 50 years old in good health. Some clones in this sample may be carry-over from other donors' samples. The CDR3 region has the DNA TGTGCCAGCAGTTATCGGCAGGACTCCTACGAGCAGTACTTC. Its translation: CASSYRQDSYEQYF.